A selection of T cell receptor beta chains follows, all from one sample in a study of blood T cells in healthy people across ages. One entry per CDR3 protein results from TCRdb running MiXCR on the 5' RACE reads. Of some 790,000 distinct CDR3 sequences in the sample, under 35% were seen once. The material sequenced was blood. These receptor sequences come from an elderly woman in good health. Each CDR3 is given with its conserved first and last residue. The order of the fields is clone size, V gene, J gene, D gene, CDR3 protein, CDR3 DNA. The D gene is left open where the match is weak. For some rows the clone size is stated as once, few or many, or as a class when expanded; others skip it.

clone size: .; V gene: TRBV5-1; J gene: TRBJ2-7; D gene: TRBD2; CDR3 protein: CASSLAGVAGPYEQYF; CDR3 DNA: TGCGCCAGCAGCTTGGCCGGGGTAGCGGGACCGTACGAGCAGTACTTC
clone size: many; V gene: TRBV7-2; J gene: TRBJ2-3; D gene: TRBD2; CDR3 protein: CASSLAVLAGGPSTDTQYF; CDR3 DNA: TGTGCCAGCAGCTTAGCGGTGCTAGCGGGGGGGCCTAGCACAGATACGCAGTATTTT
clone size: many; V gene: TRBV15; J gene: TRBJ1-5; D gene: .; CDR3 protein: CATSKTGSFGNQPQHF; CDR3 DNA: TGTGCCACCAGCAAAACAGGGAGCTTCGGCAATCAGCCCCAGCATTTT
clone size: many; V gene: TRBV6-5; J gene: TRBJ1-5; D gene: TRBD1; CDR3 protein: CASSLEGGLAQPQHF; CDR3 DNA: TGTGCCAGCAGTTTAGAAGGGGGCTTGGCTCAGCCCCAGCATTTT
clone size: .; V gene: TRBV3-1; J gene: TRBJ1-6; D gene: TRBD1; CDR3 protein: CASSQGGTGPSSYNSPLHF; CDR3 DNA: TGTGCCAGCAGCCAAGGCGGGACAGGTCCTAGCTCCTATAATTCACCCCTCCACTTT
clone size: many; V gene: TRBV7-9; J gene: TRBJ2-5; D gene: TRBD2; CDR3 protein: CASSLVAGGLYQETQYF; CDR3 DNA: TGTGCCAGCAGCTTAGTCGCGGGGGGCCTCTATCAAGAGACCCAGTACTTC
clone size: many; V gene: TRBV12-3/TRBV12-4; J gene: TRBJ2-1; D gene: TRBD2; CDR3 protein: CASMLGASGAYNEQFF; CDR3 DNA: TGTGCCAGCATGTTAGGGGCTAGCGGAGCCTACAATGAGCAGTTCTTC
clone size: .; V gene: TRBV5-6; J gene: TRBJ1-2; D gene: .; CDR3 protein: CAASIGGSPCGYTF; CDR3 DNA: TGTGCCGCTTCAATAGGGGGGAGTCCCTGTGGCTACACCTTC
clone size: many; V gene: TRBV6-6; J gene: TRBJ2-4; D gene: TRBD2; CDR3 protein: CASSYGSGGQNIQYF; CDR3 DNA: TGTGCCAGCAGTTATGGTAGCGGGGGACAAAACATTCAGTACTTC
clone size: .; V gene: TRBV6-1; J gene: TRBJ1-5; D gene: .; CDR3 protein: CASSLTQGNQPQHF; CDR3 DNA: TGTGCCAGCAGTTTGACACAAGGCAATCAGCCCCAGCATTTT
clone size: once; V gene: TRBV13; J gene: TRBJ2-1; D gene: TRBD2; CDR3 protein: CASSPRTRQNNEQFF; CDR3 DNA: TGTGCCAGCAGCCCGAGGACTAGGCAGAACAATGAGCAGTTCTTC
clone size: many; V gene: TRBV20-1; J gene: TRBJ2-7; D gene: TRBD2; CDR3 protein: CSARDAGVSYEQYF; CDR3 DNA: TGCAGTGCTAGAGATGCGGGGGTATCCTACGAGCAGTACTTC